This T cell receptor (beta chain) originates from a study of T-cell memory formation after mild COVID-19. About the research overall: Largely, the TCR clusters proved donor specific.

Notes on the study in general: Contracting clones localized mainly to CM and EM when CD4+ and mainly to EMRA when CD8+. Prior to infection, memory already included some responding clones, suggesting cross-reactive memory joined.

The germline gives CDR1 LGHDT, CDR2 YNNKEL (reference sequence). Trimming removed 2 bases at V and 4 bases at J, with 20 bases between. The CDR3 spans 17 residues. A word on this clonotype: Its specificity is not known.

TCRdb reprocessed the 5' RACE reads with MiXCR, giving one entry per CDR3 protein. Of about 13,000 distinct CDR3 sequences listed, 15% to 20% were seen once; the top ten hold around 50%. The receptor comes from a man younger than 30 who had mild COVID-19 (a few samples of this study predate the infection). Cell type and time point are not known. This chain uses TRBV3-1 with TRBJ1-2; D might be TRBD1 (5 bases). The sequenced material came from PBMCs or a T cell subset sorted from them (not recorded which). CDR3 nucleotides: TGTGCCAGCAGCCAAAATCAGATCGGCCGCAGGGCCTATGGCTACACCTTC. It encodes CASSQNQIGRRAYGYTF.